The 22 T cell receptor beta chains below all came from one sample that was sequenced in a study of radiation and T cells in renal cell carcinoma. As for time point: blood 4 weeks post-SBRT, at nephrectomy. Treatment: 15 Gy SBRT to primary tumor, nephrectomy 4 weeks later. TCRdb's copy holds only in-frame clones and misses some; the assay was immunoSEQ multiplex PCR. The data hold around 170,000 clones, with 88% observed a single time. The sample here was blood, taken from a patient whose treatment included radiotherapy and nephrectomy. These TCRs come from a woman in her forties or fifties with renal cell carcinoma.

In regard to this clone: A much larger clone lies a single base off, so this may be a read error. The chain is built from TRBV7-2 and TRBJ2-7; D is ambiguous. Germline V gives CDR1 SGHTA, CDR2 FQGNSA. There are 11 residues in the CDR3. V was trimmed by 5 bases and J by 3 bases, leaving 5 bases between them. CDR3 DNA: TGTGCCAGCAGCCCCCACTACGAGCAGTACTTC. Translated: CASSPHYEQYF.

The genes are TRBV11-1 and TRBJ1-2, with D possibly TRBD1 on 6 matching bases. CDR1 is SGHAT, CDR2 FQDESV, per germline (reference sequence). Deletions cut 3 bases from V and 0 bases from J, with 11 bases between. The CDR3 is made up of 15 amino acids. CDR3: CASSLTGLSNYGYTF. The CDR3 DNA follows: TGTGCCAGCAGCTTGACAGGCCTTTCTAACTATGGCTACACCTTC.

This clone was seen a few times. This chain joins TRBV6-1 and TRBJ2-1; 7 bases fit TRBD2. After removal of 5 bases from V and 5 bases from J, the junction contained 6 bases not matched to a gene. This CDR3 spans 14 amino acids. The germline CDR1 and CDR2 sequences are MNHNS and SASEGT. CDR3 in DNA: TGTGCCAGCAGTAGCCGGGGACTACACAATGAGCAGTTCTTC. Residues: CASSSRGLHNEQFF.

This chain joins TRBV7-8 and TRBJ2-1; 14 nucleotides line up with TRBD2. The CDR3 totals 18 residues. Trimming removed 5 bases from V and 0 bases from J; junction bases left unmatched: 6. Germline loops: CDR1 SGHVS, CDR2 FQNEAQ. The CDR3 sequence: CASSTTSGGGSSYNEQFF. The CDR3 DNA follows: TGTGCCAGCAGCACGACTAGCGGGGGGGGGAGCTCCTACAATGAGCAGTTCTTC.

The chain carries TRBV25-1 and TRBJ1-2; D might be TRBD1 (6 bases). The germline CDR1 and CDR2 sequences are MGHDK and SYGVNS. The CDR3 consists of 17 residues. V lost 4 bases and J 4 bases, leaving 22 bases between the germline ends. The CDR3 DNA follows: TGTGCCAGCAGTGGAGTCCTGGGCGGGGGCGGTGGCTATGGCTACACCTTC. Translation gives CASSGVLGGGGGYGYTF.

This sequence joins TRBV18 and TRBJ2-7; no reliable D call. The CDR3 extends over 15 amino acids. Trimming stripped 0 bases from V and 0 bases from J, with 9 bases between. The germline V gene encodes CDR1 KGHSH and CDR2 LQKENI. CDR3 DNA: TGTGCCAGCTCACCACCAGCCATGACCTCCTACGAGCAGTACTTC. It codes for CASSPPAMTSYEQYF. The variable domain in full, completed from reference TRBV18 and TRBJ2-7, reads NAGVMQNPRHLVRRRGQEARLRCSPMKGHSHVYWYRQLPEEGLKFMVYLQKENIIDESGMPKERFSAEFPKEGPSILRIQQVVRGDSAAYFCASSPPAMTSYEQYFGPGTRLTVT.

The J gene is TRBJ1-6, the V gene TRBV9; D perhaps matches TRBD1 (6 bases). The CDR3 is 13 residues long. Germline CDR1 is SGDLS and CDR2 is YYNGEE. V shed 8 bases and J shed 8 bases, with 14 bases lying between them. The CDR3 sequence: CASTRDTYSPLHF. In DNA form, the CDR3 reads TGTGCCAGTACCCGGGACACTTATTCACCCCTCCACTTT.

CDR3 in DNA: TGCGCCAGCAGCCCCCGGGACAGTGGCTACACCTTC. Protein product: CASSPRDSGYTF. The rearrangement uses TRBV5-1 and TRBJ1-2; 7 bases are a match to TRBD1. Germline CDR1 SGHRS, CDR2 YFSETQ. The CDR3 is made up of 12 amino acids. Losses at the gene ends were 4 bases for V and 7 bases for J; bases not matched to a gene: 4.

DNA for the CDR3: TGCGCCAGCAGTGAGTCGGGGGACAGGGGGTTCGATCAGCCCCAGCATTTT. Translating gives CASSESGDRGFDQPQHF. The chain employs TRBV10-2 and TRBJ1-5, with 11 bases aligning to TRBD1. The germline CDR1 and CDR2 sequences are WSHSY and SAAADI. The V segment lost 0 bases and the J segment 5 bases; nucleotides outside the gene matches: 6. The CDR3 sequence is 17 residues long.

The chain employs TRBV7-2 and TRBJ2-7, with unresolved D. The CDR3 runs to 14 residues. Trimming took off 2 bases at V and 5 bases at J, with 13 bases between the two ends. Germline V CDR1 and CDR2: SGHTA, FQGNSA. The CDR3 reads CASSLRRQWNEQYF. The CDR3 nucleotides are TGTGCCAGCAGCTTAAGACGGCAGTGGAACGAGCAGTACTTC.

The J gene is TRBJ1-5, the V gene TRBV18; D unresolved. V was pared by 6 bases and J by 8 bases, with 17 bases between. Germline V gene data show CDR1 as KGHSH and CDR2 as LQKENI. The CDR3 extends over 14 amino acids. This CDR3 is CASSTSVGREPQHF. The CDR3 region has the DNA TGTGCCAGCTCTACGTCCGTGGGTAGGGAGCCCCAGCATTTT.

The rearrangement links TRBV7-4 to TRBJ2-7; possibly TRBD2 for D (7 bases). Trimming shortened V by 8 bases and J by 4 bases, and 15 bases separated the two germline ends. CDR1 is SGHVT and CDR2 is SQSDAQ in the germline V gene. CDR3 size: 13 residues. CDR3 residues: CASVGGAEYEQYF. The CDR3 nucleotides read TGTGCCAGCGTTGGGGGGGCGGAGTACGAGCAGTACTTC.

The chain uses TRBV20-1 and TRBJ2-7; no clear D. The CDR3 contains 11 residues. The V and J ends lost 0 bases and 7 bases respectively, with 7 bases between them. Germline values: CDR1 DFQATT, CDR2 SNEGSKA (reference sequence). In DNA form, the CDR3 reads TGCAGTGCTAGAGATCTCAGGGAGCAGTACTTC. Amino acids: CSARDLREQYF.

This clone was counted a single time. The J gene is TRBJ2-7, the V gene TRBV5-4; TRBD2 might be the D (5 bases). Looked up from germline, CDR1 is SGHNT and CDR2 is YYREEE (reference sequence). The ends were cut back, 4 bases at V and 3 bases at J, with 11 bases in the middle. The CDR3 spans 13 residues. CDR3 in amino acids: CASSLAGVYEQYF. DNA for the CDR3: TGTGCCAGCAGCCTCGCCGGGGTCTACGAGCAGTACTTC.

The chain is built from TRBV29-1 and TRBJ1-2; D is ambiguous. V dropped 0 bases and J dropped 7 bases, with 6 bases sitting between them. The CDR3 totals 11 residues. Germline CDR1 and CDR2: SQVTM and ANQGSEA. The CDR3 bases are TGCAGCGTTGAAGAAAGGAGTGGCTACACCTTC. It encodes CSVEERSGYTF.

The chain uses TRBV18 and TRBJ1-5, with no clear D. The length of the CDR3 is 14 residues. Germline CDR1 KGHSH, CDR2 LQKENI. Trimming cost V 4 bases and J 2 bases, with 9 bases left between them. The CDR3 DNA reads TGTGCCAGCTCACTAGACCGTGGCAATCAGCCCCAGCATTTT. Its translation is CASSLDRGNQPQHF.

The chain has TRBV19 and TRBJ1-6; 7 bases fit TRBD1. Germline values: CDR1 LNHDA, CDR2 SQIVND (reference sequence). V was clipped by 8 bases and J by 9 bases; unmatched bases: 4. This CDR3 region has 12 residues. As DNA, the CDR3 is TGTGCCAGTGGGGACAGCGGTTCACCCCTCCACTTT. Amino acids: CASGDSGSPLHF.

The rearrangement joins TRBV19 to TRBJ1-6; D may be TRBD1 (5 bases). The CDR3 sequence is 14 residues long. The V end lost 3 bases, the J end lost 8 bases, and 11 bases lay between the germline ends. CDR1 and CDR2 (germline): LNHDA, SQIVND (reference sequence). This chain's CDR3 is CASSIFVGDSPLHF. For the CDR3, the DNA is TGTGCCAGTAGTATTTTCGTAGGGGATTCACCCCTCCACTTT.

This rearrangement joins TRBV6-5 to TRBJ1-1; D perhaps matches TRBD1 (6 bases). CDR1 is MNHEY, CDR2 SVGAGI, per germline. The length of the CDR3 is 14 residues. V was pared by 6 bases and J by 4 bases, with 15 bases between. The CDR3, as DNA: TGTGCCAGCAGCCCCTTGGGGGGCGGCACTGAAGCTTTCTTT. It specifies CASSPLGGGTEAFF.

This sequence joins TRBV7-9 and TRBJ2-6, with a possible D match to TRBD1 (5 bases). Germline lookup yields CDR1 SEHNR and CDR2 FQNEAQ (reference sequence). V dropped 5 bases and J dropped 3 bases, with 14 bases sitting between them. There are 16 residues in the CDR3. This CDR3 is CASSTRQGNGANVLTF. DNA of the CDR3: TGTGCCAGCAGCACTCGGCAGGGAAATGGGGCCAACGTCCTGACTTTC. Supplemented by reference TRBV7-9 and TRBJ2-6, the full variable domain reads DTGVSQNPRHKITKRGQNVTFRCDPISEHNRLYWYRQTLGQGPEFLTYFQNEAQLEKSRLLSDRFSAERPKGSFSTLEIQRTEQGDSAMYLCASSTRQGNGANVLTFGAGSRLTVL.

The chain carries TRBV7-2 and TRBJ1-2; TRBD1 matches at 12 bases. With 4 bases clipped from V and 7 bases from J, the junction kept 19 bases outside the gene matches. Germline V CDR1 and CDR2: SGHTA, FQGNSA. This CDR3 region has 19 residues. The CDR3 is CASSSMRDRGPNPPSGYTF. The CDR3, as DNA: TGTGCCAGCAGCTCGATGCGGGACAGGGGGCCAAACCCGCCCAGTGGCTACACCTTC.

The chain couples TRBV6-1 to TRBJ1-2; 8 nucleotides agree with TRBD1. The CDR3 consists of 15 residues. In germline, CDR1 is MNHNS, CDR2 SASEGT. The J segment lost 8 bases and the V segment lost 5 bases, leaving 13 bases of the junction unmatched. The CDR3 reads CASSLPRTGKGGYTF. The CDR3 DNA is TGTGCCAGCAGTCTCCCTCGGACAGGGAAGGGAGGCTACACCTTC.